The rows below give T cell receptor beta chains drawn from one sample of a study of OX40 agonist ivuxolimab in advanced cancers. The repertoire was sequenced with immunoSEQ multiplex PCR; TCRdb's copy has only in-frame clones and lacks some. In the table there are about 96,000 clones, roughly 91% of which are singletons. This specimen consisted of CD4+ or CD8+ T cells sorted from blood, obtained in a trial of the OX40 agonist ivuxolimab. The origin of the receptors is an adult with an advanced solid tumor such as melanoma, head and neck, liver or kidney cancer. CDR3s include the opening cysteine and the closing phenylalanine or tryptophan. The D gene is left open where the match is weak. The size entry is marked missing in some rows and otherwise reads once, few, many or a size class.

j_call,v_call,d_call,clone_size,cdr3_aa,cdr3_nt
TRBJ2-7,TRBV7-9,TRBD1,.,CASSSSRRTGAYEQYF,TGTGCCAGCAGCTCCAGCCGCCGGACAGGGGCCTACGAGCAGTACTTC
TRBJ2-7,TRBV4-3,TRBD2,.,CASSQGRGLPSEQYF,TGCGCCAGCAGCCAAGGACGGGGACTACCGTCGGAGCAGTACTTC
TRBJ2-3,TRBV13,TRBD2,.,CASSRRTSAKADTQYF,TGTGCCAGCAGCCGAAGGACTAGCGCTAAGGCAGATACGCAGTATTTT
TRBJ1-4,TRBV27,TRBD1,.,CASSPGQPNEKLFF,TGTGCCAGCAGTCCGGGACAGCCTAATGAAAAACTGTTTTTT
TRBJ2-3,TRBV11-3,.,once,CASSPRGEHRDTQYF,TGTGCCAGCAGCCCCCGTGGGGAGCACCGAGATACGCAGTATTTT
TRBJ1-6,TRBV6-5,.,.,CASSYATSNSPLHF,TGTGCCAGCAGTTACGCCACGTCCAATTCACCCCTCCACTTT
TRBJ2-2,TRBV4-2,.,.,CASSQEVAENTGELFF,TGTGCCAGCAGCCAAGAGGTAGCGGAGAACACCGGGGAGCTGTTTTTT
TRBJ2-3,TRBV29-1,.,.,CSVEFSADTQYF,TGCAGCGTTGAATTTTCCGCAGATACGCAGTATTTT
TRBJ2-1,TRBV28,TRBD2,.,CASSFGGRAPNEQFF,TGTGCCAGCAGTTTCGGTGGGAGGGCCCCCAATGAGCAGTTCTTC
TRBJ2-7,TRBV7-2,.,.,CASSSSGTRTHHEQYF,TGTGCCAGCAGCTCATCCGGGACACGGACCCATCACGAGCAGTACTTC
TRBJ2-3,TRBV11-1,TRBD2,.,CASSQEGLAGVGDTQYF,TGTGCCAGCAGCCAGGAGGGACTAGCGGGAGTCGGGGATACGCAGTATTTT
TRBJ1-2,TRBV2,.,.,CASSDPLAPGGYTF,TGTGCCAGCAGTGACCCCCTGGCCCCGGGTGGCTACACCTTC
TRBJ2-1,TRBV28,TRBD2,.,CASRPPGLAGNEQFF,TGTGCCAGCAGACCCCCGGGACTAGCGGGTAATGAGCAGTTCTTC
TRBJ2-5,TRBV5-6,TRBD2,.,CASSPRWEGETQYF,TGTGCCAGCAGCCCACGTTGGGAGGGGGAGACCCAGTACTTC
TRBJ2-7,TRBV5-6,TRBD1,.,CASSLLTGVNEQYF,TGTGCCAGCAGCCTACTGACAGGGGTCAACGAGCAGTACTTC
TRBJ2-7,TRBV27,.,.,CASSHLREPLYEQYF,TGTGCCAGCAGCCACTTGAGGGAGCCTCTGTACGAGCAGTACTTC
TRBJ1-1,TRBV10-3,.,.,CATTGRQNTEAFF,TGTGCCACGACAGGCCGCCAGAACACTGAAGCTTTCTTT
TRBJ1-4,TRBV19,TRBD1,.,CASSGTGVGEKLFF,TGTGCCAGTAGTGGGACAGGGGTAGGGGAAAAACTGTTTTTT
TRBJ2-1,TRBV7-8,TRBD2,.,CASSYGLAFPPYNEQFF,TGTGCCAGCAGCTACGGACTAGCGTTTCCCCCCTACAATGAGCAGTTCTTC
TRBJ2-1,TRBV28,TRBD2,.,CASSPGLAGFRSSYNEQFF,TGTGCCAGCAGTCCCGGACTAGCGGGATTCCGAAGCTCCTACAATGAGCAGTTCTTC
TRBJ1-4,TRBV6-1,TRBD1,.,CATRDRGRTNEKLFF,TGTGCCACTCGGGACAGGGGCCGAACTAATGAAAAACTGTTTTTT